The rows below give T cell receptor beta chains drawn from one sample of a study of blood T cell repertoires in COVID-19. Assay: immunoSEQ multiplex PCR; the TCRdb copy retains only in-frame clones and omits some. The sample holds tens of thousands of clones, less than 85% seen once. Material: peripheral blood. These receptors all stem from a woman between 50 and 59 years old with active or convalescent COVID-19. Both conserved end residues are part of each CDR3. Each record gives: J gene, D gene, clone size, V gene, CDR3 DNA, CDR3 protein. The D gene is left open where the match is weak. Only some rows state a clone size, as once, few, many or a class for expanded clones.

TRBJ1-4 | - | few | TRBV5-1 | TGCGCCAGCAGATTGGACCGGGGAGAAAAACTGTTTTTT | CASRLDRGEKLFF
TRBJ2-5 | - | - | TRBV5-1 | TGCGCCAGCAGCTTTACAGGACCAAGGGGATGGGGTGAAGAGACCCAGTACTTC | CASSFTGPRGWGEETQYF
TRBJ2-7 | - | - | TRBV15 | TGTGCCACCAGCAGAGACAGGGGCGAGCAGTACTTC | CATSRDRGEQYF
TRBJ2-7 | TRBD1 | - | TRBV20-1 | TGCAGTGCTAGTACAGGGGAAAGCGAGCAGTACTTC | CSASTGESEQYF
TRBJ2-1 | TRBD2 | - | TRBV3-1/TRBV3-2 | TGTGCCAGCAGACCCAGGCGGGGCGGGAGCTCCTACAATGAGCAGTTCTTC | CASRPRRGGSSYNEQFF
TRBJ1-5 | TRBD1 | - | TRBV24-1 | TGTGCCACCAGGGGGACAGGGAGAAATCAGCCCCAGCATTTT | CATRGTGRNQPQHF
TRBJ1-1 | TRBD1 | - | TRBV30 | TGTGCCTGGAGGTACAGGGGGAACACTGAAGCTTTCTTT | CAWRYRGNTEAFF
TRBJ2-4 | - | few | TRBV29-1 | TGCAGCGTTGCGTCTACGGGAGTGGCGAACATTCAGTACTTC | CSVASTGVANIQYF
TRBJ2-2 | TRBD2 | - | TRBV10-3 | TGTGCCATCAAGCGGGAGGCGAACACCGGGGAGCTGTTTTTT | CAIKREANTGELFF
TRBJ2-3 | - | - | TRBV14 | TGTGCCAGCAGCCATACGACAGAGAGCACAGATACGCAGTATTTT | CASSHTTESTDTQYF
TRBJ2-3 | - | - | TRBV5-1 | TGCGCCAGCAGCCCCGAGCGAGGCACAGATACGCAGTATTTT | CASSPERGTDTQYF
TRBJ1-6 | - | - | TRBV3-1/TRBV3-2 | TGTGCCAGCAGCCAGGGCGGGGGCGGAAATAATTCACCCCTCCACTTT | CASSQGGGGNNSPLHF
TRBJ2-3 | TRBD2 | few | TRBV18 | TGTGCCAGCTCACCTGAGGGACTAGCTGTAGATACGCAGTATTTT | CASSPEGLAVDTQYF
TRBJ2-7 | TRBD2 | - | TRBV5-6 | TGTGCCAGCAGCCCTCTGGCGGGAGGAGGCGAGCAGTACTTC | CASSPLAGGGEQYF
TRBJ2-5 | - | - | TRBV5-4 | TGTGCCAGCAGCTCTACAGGGTTTGGGGAGACCCAGTACTTC | CASSSTGFGETQYF
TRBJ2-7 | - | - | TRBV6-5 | TGTGCCAGCAGTCGTGGGCCCTCCTACGAGCAGTACTTC | CASSRGPSYEQYF
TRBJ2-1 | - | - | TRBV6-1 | TGTGCCAGCAGTGAATATGGCCAGGGCCGAGTCAATGAGCAGTTCTTC | CASSEYGQGRVNEQFF
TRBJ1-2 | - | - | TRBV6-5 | TGTGCCAGCACCCAAGGGCAGGGCTCATTCTATGGCTACACCTTC | CASTQGQGSFYGYTF
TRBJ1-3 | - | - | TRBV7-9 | TGTGCCAGCAGCTTTAATTCGCGACAGGACTCTGGAAACACCATATATTTT | CASSFNSRQDSGNTIYF
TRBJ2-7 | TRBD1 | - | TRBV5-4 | TGTGCCAGCAGCTCCGGACAGGGGGCTAGGAACTACGAGCAGTACTTC | CASSSGQGARNYEQYF
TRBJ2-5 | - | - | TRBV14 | TGTGCCAGCAGCCCGACAGGATGGTACCAAGAGACCCAGTACTTC | CASSPTGWYQETQYF
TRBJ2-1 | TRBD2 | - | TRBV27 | TGTGCCAGCAAAATCTATGGACTAGTCGGCAATGAGCAGTTCTTC | CASKIYGLVGNEQFF
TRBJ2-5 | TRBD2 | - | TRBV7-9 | TGTGCCAGCAGCCCCGCCCGAGCGGGAGGGGAGACCCAGTACTTC | CASSPARAGGETQYF
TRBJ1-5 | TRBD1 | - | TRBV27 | TGTGCCAGCAGTGCGAACAGGGGCCAGCCCCAGCATTTT | CASSANRGQPQHF
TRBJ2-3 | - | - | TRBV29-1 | TGCAGCGTTGACGAGAGGAGCACAGATACGCAGTATTTT | CSVDERSTDTQYF
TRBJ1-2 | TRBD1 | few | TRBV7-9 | TGTGCCAGCAGCCAGAACAGGGGGCAGGACTATGGCTACACCTTC | CASSQNRGQDYGYTF
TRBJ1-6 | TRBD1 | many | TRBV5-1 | TGCGCCAGCAGCCAACAGGGGAGTAATTCACCCCTCCACTTT | CASSQQGSNSPLHF
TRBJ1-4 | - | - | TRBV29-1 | TGCAGCGTTGGCAGGGGCGATGAAAAACTGTTTTTT | CSVGRGDEKLFF
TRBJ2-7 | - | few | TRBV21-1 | TGTGCCATCGGACTAGCGCAACCCTACGAGCAGTACTTC | CAIGLAQPYEQYF
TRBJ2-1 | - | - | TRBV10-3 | TGTGCCATCAGAGTCACAAGCGGAGGGCCCAATGAGCAGTTCTTC | CAIRVTSGGPNEQFF
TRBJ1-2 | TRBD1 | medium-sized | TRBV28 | TGTGCCAGCAGCATGGGACAGGGGGAAGGCTACACCTTC | CASSMGQGEGYTF
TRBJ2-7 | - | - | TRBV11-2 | TGTGCCAGCAGCTTAGATCTATTCTTAAACTCCTACGAGCAGTACTTC | CASSLDLFLNSYEQYF
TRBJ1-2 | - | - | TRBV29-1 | TGCAGCACCAGGACTGCTGATGGCTACACCTTC | CSTRTADGYTF
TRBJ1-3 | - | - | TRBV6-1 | TGTGCCAGCGGTGACAGGACTGGAAACACCATATATTTT | CASGDRTGNTIYF
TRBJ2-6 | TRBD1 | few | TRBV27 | TGTGCCAGCAGTCCGTGGGACAGTTCTTTCTCTGGGGCCAACGTCCTGACTTTC | CASSPWDSSFSGANVLTF
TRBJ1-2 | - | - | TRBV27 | TGTGCCAGCAGTTCCGGGATCTATGGCTACACCTTC | CASSSGIYGYTF
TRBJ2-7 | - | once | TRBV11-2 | TGTGCCAGCAGCCTCAAGACAGAGCAGTACTTC | CASSLKTEQYF
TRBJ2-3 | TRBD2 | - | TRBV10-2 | TGCGCCAGCAGTGATAGGCGGGGGGGCCCAGATACGCAGTATTTT | CASSDRRGGPDTQYF
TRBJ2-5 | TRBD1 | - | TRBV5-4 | TGTGCCAGCAGCGTAAGAACAGGGGGCGCTGAGACCCAGTACTTC | CASSVRTGGAETQYF
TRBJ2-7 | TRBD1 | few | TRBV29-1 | TGCAGCGTTGGGGACAGATCCTACGAGCAGTACTTC | CSVGDRSYEQYF
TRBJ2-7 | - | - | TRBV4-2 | TGTGCCAGCAGCCAAGCTTACACGGGACAAACCTACGAGCAGTACTTC | CASSQAYTGQTYEQYF
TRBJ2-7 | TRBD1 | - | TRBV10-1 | TGCGCCAGCAGCAGTGTTATATCGGGACAGGGAGCCTACGAGCAGTACTTC | CASSSVISGQGAYEQYF
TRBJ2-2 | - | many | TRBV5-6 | TGTGCCAGCAGCTTGGCCGGGAGTGGCACCGGGGAGCTGTTTTTT | CASSLAGSGTGELFF
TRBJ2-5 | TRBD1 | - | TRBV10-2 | TGCGCCAGCAGTCCCGGGACAGGGGAGACCCAGTACTTC | CASSPGTGETQYF
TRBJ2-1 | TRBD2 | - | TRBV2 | TGTGCCAGCAGTGAATTAGCGGGATCCTACAATGAGCAGTTCTTC | CASSELAGSYNEQFF
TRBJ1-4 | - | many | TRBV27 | TGTGCCAGCAGTTCGACGGGGATACTAGGTGAAAAACTGTTTTTT | CASSSTGILGEKLFF
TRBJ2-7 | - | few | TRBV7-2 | TGTGCCAGCACCCAGTATGGGGAGCCCAACGAGCAGTACTTC | CASTQYGEPNEQYF
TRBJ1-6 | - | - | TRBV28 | TGTGCCAGCAGTCCTTTCGGGGAAGGGATTAATTCACCCCTCCACTTT | CASSPFGEGINSPLHF
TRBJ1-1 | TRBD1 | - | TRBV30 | TGTGCCTGGAGTACGGGACAGGGGATGAACACTGAAGCTTTCTTT | CAWSTGQGMNTEAFF
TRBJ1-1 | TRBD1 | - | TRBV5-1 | TGCGCCAGCAGCTGGACAGGGGGCCGAGACCGGAACACTGAAGCTTTCTTT | CASSWTGGRDRNTEAFF
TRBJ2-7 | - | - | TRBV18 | TGTGCCAGCTCACCTTTTGGCGGGGAGGTTGCTGACGAGCAGTACTTC | CASSPFGGEVADEQYF
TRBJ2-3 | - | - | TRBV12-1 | TGTGCCAGCAGCTTACTTCCCCCCCACACAGATACGCAGTATTTT | CASSLLPPHTDTQYF
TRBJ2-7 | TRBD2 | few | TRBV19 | TGTGCCAGTAGTCCCGAGGGCCCATCGCTAGCGGGAGGATTGTCCTACGAGCAGTACTTC | CASSPEGPSLAGGLSYEQYF
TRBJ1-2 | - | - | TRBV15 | TGTGCCACCAGCAGAGAACAGGGTACCCCATACTATGGCTACACCTTC | CATSREQGTPYYGYTF
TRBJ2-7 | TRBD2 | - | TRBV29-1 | TGCAGCGTGGAAAGCGGGAGCTACGAGCAGTACTTC | CSVESGSYEQYF
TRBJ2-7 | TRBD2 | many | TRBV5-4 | TGTGCCAGCAGCTTTGGGGGAGGGCCCTACGAGCAGTACTTC | CASSFGGGPYEQYF
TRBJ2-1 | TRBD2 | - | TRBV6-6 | TGTGCCAGCAGTACAACTAGCGGGAGTTTTTACAATGAGCAGTTCTTC | CASSTTSGSFYNEQFF
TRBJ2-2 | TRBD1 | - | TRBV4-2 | TGTGCCAGCAGCCAACAACAGGGGGCGAGGACCGGGGAGCTGTTTTTT | CASSQQQGARTGELFF